The 30 T cell receptor beta chains in this list originate from one sample, sequenced in a study of T cells in tuberculosis. Time point here: new active TB diagnosis, blood taken before or within 7 days of starting treatment. Using immunoSEQ multiplex PCR, the repertoire was profiled, and TCRdb retains in-frame clones only, with some absent. The profile shows tens of thousands of clones, around 82% of them singletons. The sample here was PBMCs, taken at tuberculosis diagnosis. Receptors originate from an adult with tuberculosis.

J is TRBJ2-7 and V is TRBV29-1; 7 nucleotides agree with TRBD1. J lost 1 base, V lost 2 bases, and 2 bases had no gene match. CDR3 size: 13 residues. In germline, CDR1 is SQVTM, CDR2 ANQGSEA. The DNA for the CDR3 is TGCAGCGTTGAACAGGGGGTTTCCTACGAGCAGTACTTC. Its translation is CSVEQGVSYEQYF.

By frequency in the sample, this clone is medium-sized. The chain employs TRBV6-6 and TRBJ2-7; TRBD1 agrees at 10 bases. The CDR3 runs to 16 residues. Germline V lookup: CDR1 MNHNY, CDR2 SVGAGI (reference sequence). Trimming at V came to 4 bases and at J to 4 bases, leaving 10 bases not matched to a gene. Here the CDR3 DNA reads TGTGCCAGCAGTTTGGGCTATAGACAGGGGGCTTACGAGCAGTACTTC. It codes for CASSLGYRQGAYEQYF.

The chain employs TRBV30 and TRBJ1-1; TRBD1 aligns across 8 bases. The germline CDR1 and CDR2 sequences are GTSNPN and SVGIG (reference sequence). CDR3 size: 14 residues. With V trimmed by 6 bases and J by 4 bases, 10 bases remained unmatched. The CDR3 spells CACSPTGAGTEAFF. The CDR3 region has the DNA TGTGCCTGTTCCCCGACAGGGGCTGGCACTGAAGCTTTCTTT.

The chain is built from TRBV11-2 and TRBJ2-1; 11 nucleotides align to TRBD2. V dropped 3 bases and J dropped 6; count of bases not matched to a gene: 4. The CDR3 is 15 residues long. Germline values: CDR1 SGHAT, CDR2 FQNNGV. CDR3 protein: CASSFGSGGANEQFF. CDR3 nucleotides: TGTGCCAGCAGCTTCGGTAGCGGGGGGGCCAATGAGCAGTTCTTC. The full variable domain, with the rest looked up from reference TRBV11-2 and TRBJ2-1, is EAGVAQSPRYKIIEKRQSVAFWCNPISGHATLYWYQQILGQGPKLLIQFQNNGVVDDSQLPKDRFSAERLKGVDSTLKIQPAKLEDSAVYLCASSFGSGGANEQFFGPGTRLTVL.

The V gene is TRBV7-6, the J gene TRBJ2-7; 9 positions agree with TRBD1. The CDR3 has 14 residues. CDR1 SGHVS and CDR2 FNYEAQ come from the germline V gene. V dropped 5 bases and J dropped 3; count of bases not matched to a gene: 5. For the CDR3, the DNA is TGTGCCAGCAGCCCTCCGGGACAGGGCTACGAGCAGTACTTC. Protein product: CASSPPGQGYEQYF.

This chain connects TRBV7-9 to TRBJ2-3; 12 bases line up with TRBD2. Germline-derived CDR1 and CDR2 are SEHNR and FQNEAQ (reference sequence). The V segment lost 5 bases and the J segment 6 bases; nucleotides outside the gene matches: 12. This CDR3 comprises 17 residues. CDR3 amino acids: CASSAGSSGGAVDTQYF. CDR3 nucleotides: TGTGCCAGCAGCGCCGGCTCTAGCGGGGGGGCAGTGGATACGCAGTATTTT.

The V gene is TRBV4-1, the J gene TRBJ2-3, with TRBD2 identical over 8 bases. Germline CDR1 is MGHRA and CDR2 is YSYEKL. V dropped 5 bases and J dropped 3; count of bases not matched to a gene: 4. CDR3 length: 14 residues. This CDR3 is CASSDGLATDTQYF. CDR3 coding DNA: TGCGCCAGCAGCGACGGACTAGCAACAGATACGCAGTATTTT.

J is TRBJ2-3 and V is TRBV28; D unclear. The CDR3 has 14 residues. The V end lost 5 bases, the J end lost 2 bases, and 11 bases lay between the germline ends. CDR1 MDHEN and CDR2 SYDVKM come from the germline V gene. The CDR3 DNA follows: TGTGCCAGCAGTCGCTGGCAGTCCACAGATACGCAGTATTTT. Translation gives CASSRWQSTDTQYF.

The chain carries TRBV21-1 and TRBJ1-6; no check of the table's D call, TRBD1, against the DNA was made. TRBV21-1 represents a pseudogene. This CDR3 comprises 15 residues. The CDR3 spells CASSYRAIGGSPLHF. DNA for the CDR3: TGTGCCAGCAGCTACAGGGCCATTGGCGGTTCACCCCTCCACTTT.

The chain links TRBV7-9 to TRBJ1-1, with 8 bases aligning to TRBD1. The germline V gene has CDR1 SEHNR and CDR2 FQNEAQ (reference sequence). The CDR3 runs to 16 residues. Trimming took 3 bases from V and 5 from J; bases not matched to a gene: 11. CDR3 in DNA: TGTGCCAGCAGCTTCGACAGGGGCGACCAGGGAACTGAAGCTTTCTTT. Its protein is CASSFDRGDQGTEAFF.

The chain combines TRBV11-2 with TRBJ1-1, with 7 nucleotides matching TRBD1. V was clipped by 1 base and J by 4 bases; unmatched bases: 3. Germline CDR1 SGHAT, CDR2 FQNNGV. The CDR3 is 14 amino acids. The CDR3 nucleotides read TGTGCCAGCAGCTTAGGACAGGGCAGCACTGAAGCTTTCTTT. This gives the protein CASSLGQGSTEAFF.

The chain uses TRBV9 and TRBJ1-4; D not certain. CDR3 length: 12 residues. Trimming left V 3 bases short and J 8 bases short, with 8 bases between. Germline-derived CDR1 and CDR2 are SGDLS and YYNGEE. The CDR3 spells CASSAVGEKLFF. As DNA, the CDR3 is TGTGCCAGCAGCGCGGTCGGGGAAAAACTGTTTTTT.

The chain carries TRBV7-6 and TRBJ1-2, with D perhaps TRBD1 (5 bases). From germline, CDR1 is SGHVS and CDR2 FNYEAQ. The CDR3 extends over 19 amino acids. V was shortened by 0 bases and J by 0 bases, with 20 bases between the two germline ends. The chain's CDR3 is CASSLAGVWTYNTNYGYTF. CDR3 coding DNA: TGTGCCAGCAGCTTAGCGGGTGTTTGGACATACAATACTAACTATGGCTACACCTTC.

V is TRBV28 and J is TRBJ2-7; D perhaps matches TRBD2 (6 bases). With 8 bases removed from V and 5 bases from J, the gap between germline ends came to 16 bases. Germline values: CDR1 MDHEN, CDR2 SYDVKM. The CDR3 is 13 residues long. The CDR3 loop reads CASPQWRDHEQYF. The CDR3 region has the DNA TGTGCCAGCCCCCAATGGAGGGACCACGAGCAGTACTTC.

The count of this clone is one. V and J are TRBV5-6 and TRBJ2-2; D is possibly TRBD2 (5 bases). V gave up 2 bases and J gave up 4 bases, with 15 bases separating them. Germline loops: CDR1 SGHDT, CDR2 YYEEEE. The CDR3 is 16 amino acids. The CDR3 here is CASSFGLIRGTGELFF. CDR3 in DNA: TGTGCCAGCAGCTTCGGACTGATAAGAGGCACCGGGGAGCTGTTTTTT. Filled out from reference TRBV5-6 and TRBJ2-2, the complete variable domain reads DAGVTQSPTHLIKTRGQQVTLRCSPKSGHDTVSWYQQALGQGPQFIFQYYEEEERQRGNFPDRFSGHQFPNYSSELNVNALLLGDSALYLCASSFGLIRGTGELFFGEGSRLTVL.

The V gene is TRBV12-5, the J gene TRBJ1-1; the D gene is possibly TRBD1 (5 bases). Trimming stripped 3 bases from V and 0 bases from J, with 11 bases between. The CDR3 spans 15 residues. The germline gives CDR1 LGHNT, CDR2 FRNRAP. CDR3 bases: TGTGCTAGTGGTTTAGGGGTGACCATGAACACTGAAGCTTTCTTT. This sequence encodes CASGLGVTMNTEAFF.

This chain joins TRBV4-1 and TRBJ2-4; D not resolved. Germline V gene data show CDR1 as MGHRA and CDR2 as YSYEKL. The CDR3 consists of 15 residues. Trimming removed 3 bases at V and 2 bases at J, with 11 bases between. As DNA, the CDR3 is TGCGCCAGCAGCCAGGGCCAAACCCCCAAAAACATTCAGTACTTC. Amino acid sequence: CASSQGQTPKNIQYF.

The rearrangement joins TRBV9 to TRBJ1-6; 10 nucleotides match TRBD1. The CDR3 is 15 amino acids. Germline loops: CDR1 SGDLS, CDR2 YYNGEE. The junction had 9 bases not matched to a gene; V was cut back by 5 bases and J by 10 bases. DNA for the CDR3: TGTGCCAGCAGAAGGGAAGACAGGGGGCGCTCACCCCTCCACTTT. Protein: CASRREDRGRSPLHF.

The chain links TRBV7-2 to TRBJ2-1; 10 bases fit TRBD2. The V gene end was trimmed by 5 bases and the J gene end by 0 bases; junction bases not matched to a gene: 7. The CDR3 is 17 amino acids. Germline CDR1 SGHTA, CDR2 FQGNSA. The CDR3 sequence is CASSVNSGGLSYNEQFF. The CDR3 nucleotides are TGTGCCAGCAGCGTCAATAGCGGGGGGCTCTCCTACAATGAGCAGTTCTTC.

The genes are TRBV5-1 and TRBJ2-2; the D is unclear. Trimming pared 1 base from V and 0 bases from J, leaving 10 bases between. CDR3 length: 16 residues. Germline CDR1 SGHRS, CDR2 YFSETQ. CDR3 nucleotides: TGCGCCAGCAGCTTGAGTACTCAAGCGAACACCGGGGAGCTGTTTTTT. This encodes CASSLSTQANTGELFF.

This clone was detected only once. V gene TRBV15 combines with J gene TRBJ2-7, with TRBD2 matching 11 bases. Trimming removed 1 base from V and 5 bases from J; junction bases left unmatched: 4. The CDR3 loop spans 15 amino acids. Germline CDR1 LNHNV, CDR2 YYDKDF (reference sequence). Here the CDR3 reads CATSRVLAGADEQYF. The CDR3 coding sequence is TGTGCCACCAGCAGAGTACTAGCGGGAGCGGACGAGCAGTACTTC.

This clone was observed a few times. The sample carries other DNA sequences with the same CDR3. V gene TRBV9 combines with J gene TRBJ1-1; D uncertain. Germline V gene lookup returns CDR1 SGDLS and CDR2 YYNGEE. The CDR3 sequence is 13 residues long. V dropped 0 bases and J dropped 0 bases, with 3 bases sitting between them. CDR3 DNA sequence: TGTGCCAGCAGCGTAGACATGAACACTGAAGCTTTCTTT. As protein: CASSVDMNTEAFF.

The chain recombines TRBV7-8 with TRBJ2-7; tentatively, D is TRBD2 (7 bases). The germline gives CDR1 SGHVS, CDR2 FQNEAQ. Trimming removed 5 bases from V and 6 bases from J, with 20 bases in between. The length of the CDR3 is 15 residues. CDR3 loop: CASSRQGGGIIEQYF. CDR3 in DNA: TGTGCCAGCAGCCGTCAAGGGGGGGGGATAATCGAGCAGTACTTC.

This clone was observed once. This chain connects TRBV4-3 to TRBJ1-4; tentative D call: TRBD1 (5 bases). V lost 0 bases and J lost 7, with 12 bases in between. Germline V gene data show CDR1 as LGHNA and CDR2 as YSLEER. The CDR3 runs to 15 residues. DNA of the CDR3: TGCGCCAGCAGCCAAGATCCGTCTAGGGGTGAAAAACTGTTTTTT. Its translation is CASSQDPSRGEKLFF.

The DNA of the CDR3 is TGTGCCAGCAGTGAATCGCGGGGGGGGCTTAGCACTGAAGCTTTCTTT. Amino acids: CASSESRGGLSTEAFF. The chain links TRBV25-1 to TRBJ1-1, with D perhaps matching TRBD1 (6 bases). V was pared by 1 base and J by 4 bases, with 16 bases between. Germline V CDR1 and CDR2: MGHDK, SYGVNS. The CDR3 has 16 residues.

CDR3 region: CASSTGGGSNIQYF. The CDR3 DNA sequence: TGTGCCAGTAGTACCGGAGGAGGGTCAAACATTCAGTACTTC. The V gene is TRBV19, the J gene TRBJ2-4; the D gene is possibly TRBD2 (6 bases). V lost 4 bases, J lost 6 bases, and 13 bases lay in between. The CDR3 is 14 residues long. Germline V gives CDR1 LNHDA, CDR2 SQIVND (reference sequence). Using reference TRBV19 and TRBJ2-4 for the parts outside the CDR3, the full variable domain is DGGITQSPKYLFRKEGQNVTLSCEQNLNHDAMYWYRQDPGQGLRLIYYSQIVNDFQKGDIAEGYSVSREKKESFPLTVTSAQKNPTAFYLCASSTGGGSNIQYFGAGTRLSVL.

The CDR3 loop reads CASSIRGSNQPQHF. The CDR3 DNA reads TGTGCCAGTAGTATACGGGGGAGCAATCAGCCCCAGCATTTT. The gene calls are TRBV19 and TRBJ1-5; tentative D call: TRBD1 (5 bases). Trimming took off 2 bases at V and 1 base at J, with 6 bases between the two ends. The CDR3 sequence is 14 residues long. The germline gives CDR1 LNHDA, CDR2 SQIVND (reference sequence).

This chain links TRBV4-3 with TRBJ1-6; the D is unclear. Germline-derived CDR1 and CDR2 are LGHNA and YSLEER. The germline V and J ends were trimmed by 4 bases and 2 bases, with 9 bases remaining between them. The CDR3 runs 15 residues. The CDR3 reads CASSPHYAYNSPLHF. The CDR3 nucleotides are TGCGCCAGCAGCCCTCACTATGCCTATAATTCACCCCTCCACTTT.

V usage is TRBV5-1 and J usage is TRBJ2-5; possibly TRBD2 for D (6 bases). The J call is uncertain, as TRBJ2-7 better fits the DNA end. The CDR3 totals 16 residues. Germline V gene sequence: CDR1 SGHRS, CDR2 YFSETQ. CDR3: CASSFDPGLEYYEQYF. In DNA, the CDR3 is TGCGCCAGCAGCTTCGATCCGGGACTCGAATACTACGAGCAGTACTTC.

The chain joins TRBV7-9 to TRBJ1-1, with D perhaps TRBD1 (5 bases). CDR3 length equals 15 residues. The ends were cut back, 0 bases at V and 0 bases at J, with 8 bases in the middle. Germline assignment: CDR1 SEHNR and CDR2 FQNEAQ (reference sequence). For the CDR3, the DNA is TGTGCCAGCAGCTTAGCCTCAGGGATGAACACTGAAGCTTTCTTT. Translated: CASSLASGMNTEAFF.